What follows describes a single T cell receptor beta chain. Its target is unknown. This entry is derived from a study of Ad26.COV2.S vaccination and SARS-CoV-2 variants. Whole-study results and caveats: From the TCR breadth and depth analyses, total T cell responses may have been underestimated.

Treatment denoted: some 20 received Ad26.COV2.S at low or high dose, single or two shots; a few received placebo; per-sample allocation not given. The investigators took samples on day 63 after the first vaccine or placebo injection. Expressing Wuhan-strain SARS-CoV-2 spike, an Ad26 vector served as the vaccine. Sequenced by immunoSEQ multiplex PCR; TCRdb stores in-frame clones only, minus some. The data show some 480,000 clones, about 83% seen once. The source of this sequence is a person aged 18-60 years who received the Ad26.COV2.S COVID-19 vaccine or a placebo. The sample was peripheral blood, taken in a trial of Ad26.COV2.S vaccine versus placebo.

Here the CDR3 DNA reads TGCGCCAGCAGCTATACTAGCGGGAGCACAGATACGCAGTATTTT. Translation gives CASSYTSGSTDTQYF. The chain employs TRBV5-1 and TRBJ2-3; 9 bases map to TRBD2. Losses at the gene ends were 3 bases for V and 0 bases for J; bases not matched to a gene: 2. The CDR3 covers 15 residues. Germline V gene data show CDR1 as SGHRS and CDR2 as YFSETQ.